This T cell receptor (beta chain) originates from a study of blood T cell repertoires in COVID-19. Study in general: Both acute and convalescent COVID-19 samples were obtained from the United States, Italy and Spain. T cells, B-cell-depleted T cells, or PBMCs supplied cDNA or gDNA.

This CDR3 region has 15 residues. Trimming stripped 3 bases from V and 1 base from J, with 10 bases between. Germline-derived CDR1 and CDR2 are KGHSH and LQKENI. Seattle patients were enrolled during active infection and followed longitudinally. Study processing details: Using reference gene primer amplification, nucleated cell counts were estimated. Sequenced by immunoSEQ multiplex PCR; TCRdb stores in-frame clones only, minus some. V and J calls and clone size are those listed in that table; D and trimming were worked out from the DNA. The profile covers about 76,000 clones, with about 85% appearing a single time and 11% taken by the ten largest. By proportion, this clone is medium-sized (0.01 to 0.1%).

Sequences were obtained from peripheral blood. This clonotype originated in a man in his fifties or sixties with COVID-19, enrolled during active disease. The chain links TRBV18 to TRBJ1-5; tentatively, D is TRBD1 (5 bases). The CDR3 sequence is CASSPEQASNQPQHF. CDR3 coding DNA: TGTGCCAGCTCACCCGAACAGGCGAGCAATCAGCCCCAGCATTTT.